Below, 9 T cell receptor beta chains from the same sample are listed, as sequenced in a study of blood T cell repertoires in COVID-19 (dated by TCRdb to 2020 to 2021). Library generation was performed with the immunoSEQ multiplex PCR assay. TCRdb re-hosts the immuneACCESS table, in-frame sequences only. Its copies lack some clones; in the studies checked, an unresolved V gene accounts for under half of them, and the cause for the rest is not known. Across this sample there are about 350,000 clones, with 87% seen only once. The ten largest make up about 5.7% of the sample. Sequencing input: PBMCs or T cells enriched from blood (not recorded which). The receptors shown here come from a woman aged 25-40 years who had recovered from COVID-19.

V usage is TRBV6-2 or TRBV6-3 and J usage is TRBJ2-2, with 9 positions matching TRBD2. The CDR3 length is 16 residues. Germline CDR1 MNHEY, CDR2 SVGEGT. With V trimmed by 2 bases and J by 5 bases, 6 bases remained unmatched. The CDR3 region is CASSYRLAGRTGELFF. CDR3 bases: TGTGCCAGCAGTTACAGGCTAGCGGGGAGGACCGGGGAGCTGTTTTTT.

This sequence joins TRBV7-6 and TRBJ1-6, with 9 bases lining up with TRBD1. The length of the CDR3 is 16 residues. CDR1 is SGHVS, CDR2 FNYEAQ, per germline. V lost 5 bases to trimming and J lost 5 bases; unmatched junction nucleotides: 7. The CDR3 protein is CASSPRTGADNSPLHF. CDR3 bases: TGTGCCAGCAGCCCTAGGACAGGGGCGGATAATTCACCCCTCCACTTT.

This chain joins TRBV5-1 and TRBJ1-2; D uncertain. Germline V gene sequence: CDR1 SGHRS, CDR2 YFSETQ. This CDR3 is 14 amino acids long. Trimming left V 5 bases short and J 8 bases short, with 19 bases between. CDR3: CASSWADLAMGYTF. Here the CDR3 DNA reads TGCGCCAGCAGTTGGGCCGACCTGGCTATGGGCTACACCTTC. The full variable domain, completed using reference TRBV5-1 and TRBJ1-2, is KAGVTQTPRYLIKTRGQQVTLSCSPISGHRSVSWYQQTPGQGLQFLFEYFSETQRNKGNFPGRFSGRQFSNSRSEMNVSTLELGDSALYLCASSWADLAMGYTFGSGTRLTVV.

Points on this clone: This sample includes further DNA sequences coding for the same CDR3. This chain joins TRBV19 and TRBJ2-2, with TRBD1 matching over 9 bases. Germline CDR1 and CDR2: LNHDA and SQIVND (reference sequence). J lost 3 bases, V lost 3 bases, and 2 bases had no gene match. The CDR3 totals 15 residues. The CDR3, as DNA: TGTGCCAGTAGTATCTGGACAGGGGACACCGGGGAGCTGTTTTTT. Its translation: CASSIWTGDTGELFF.

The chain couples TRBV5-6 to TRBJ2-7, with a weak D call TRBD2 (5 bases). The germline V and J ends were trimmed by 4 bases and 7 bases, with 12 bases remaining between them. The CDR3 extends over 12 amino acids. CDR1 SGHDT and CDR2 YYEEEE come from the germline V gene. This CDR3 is CASSPTSGEQYF. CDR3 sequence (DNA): TGTGCCAGCAGCCCGACATCGGGGGAGCAGTACTTC.

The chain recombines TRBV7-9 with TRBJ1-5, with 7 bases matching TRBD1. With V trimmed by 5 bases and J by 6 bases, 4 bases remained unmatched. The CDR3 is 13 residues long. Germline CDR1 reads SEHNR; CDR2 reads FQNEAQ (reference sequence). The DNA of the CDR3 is TGTGCCAGCAGCGCAAGGGGGCTTCAGCCCCAGCATTTT. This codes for CASSARGLQPQHF.

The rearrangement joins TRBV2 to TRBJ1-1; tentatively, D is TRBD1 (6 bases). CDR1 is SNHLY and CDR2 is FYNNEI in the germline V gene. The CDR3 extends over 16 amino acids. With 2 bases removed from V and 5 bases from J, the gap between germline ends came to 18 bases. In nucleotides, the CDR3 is TGTGCCAGCAGTGAAAATATAGGGGGGGGAGGTACTGAAGCTTTCTTT. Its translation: CASSENIGGGGTEAFF.

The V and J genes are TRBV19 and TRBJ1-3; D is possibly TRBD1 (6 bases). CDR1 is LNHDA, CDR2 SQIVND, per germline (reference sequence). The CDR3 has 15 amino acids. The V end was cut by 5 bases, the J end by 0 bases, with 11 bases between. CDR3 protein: CASSEQTGSGNTIYF. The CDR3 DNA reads TGTGCCAGTAGTGAACAGACAGGCTCTGGAAACACCATATATTTT.

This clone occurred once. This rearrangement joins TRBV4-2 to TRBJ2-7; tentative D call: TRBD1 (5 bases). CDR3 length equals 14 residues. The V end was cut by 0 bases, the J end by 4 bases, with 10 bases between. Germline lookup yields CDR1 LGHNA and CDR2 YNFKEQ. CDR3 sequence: CASSQDRPGYEQYF. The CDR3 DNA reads TGTGCCAGCAGCCAAGATAGACCAGGGTACGAGCAGTACTTC.